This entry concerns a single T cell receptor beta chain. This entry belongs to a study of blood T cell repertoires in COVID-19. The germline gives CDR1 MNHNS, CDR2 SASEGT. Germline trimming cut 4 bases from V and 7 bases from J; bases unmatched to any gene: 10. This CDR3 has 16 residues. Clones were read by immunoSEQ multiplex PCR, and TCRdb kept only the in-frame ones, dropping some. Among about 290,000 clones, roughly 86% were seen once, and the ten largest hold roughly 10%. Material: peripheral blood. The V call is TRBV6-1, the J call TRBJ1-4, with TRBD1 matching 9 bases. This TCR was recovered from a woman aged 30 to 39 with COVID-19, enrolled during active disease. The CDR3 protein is CASSVGAGTGSEKLFF. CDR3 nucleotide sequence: TGTGCCAGCAGTGTAGGAGCCGGGACAGGGAGTGAAAAACTGTTTTTT.